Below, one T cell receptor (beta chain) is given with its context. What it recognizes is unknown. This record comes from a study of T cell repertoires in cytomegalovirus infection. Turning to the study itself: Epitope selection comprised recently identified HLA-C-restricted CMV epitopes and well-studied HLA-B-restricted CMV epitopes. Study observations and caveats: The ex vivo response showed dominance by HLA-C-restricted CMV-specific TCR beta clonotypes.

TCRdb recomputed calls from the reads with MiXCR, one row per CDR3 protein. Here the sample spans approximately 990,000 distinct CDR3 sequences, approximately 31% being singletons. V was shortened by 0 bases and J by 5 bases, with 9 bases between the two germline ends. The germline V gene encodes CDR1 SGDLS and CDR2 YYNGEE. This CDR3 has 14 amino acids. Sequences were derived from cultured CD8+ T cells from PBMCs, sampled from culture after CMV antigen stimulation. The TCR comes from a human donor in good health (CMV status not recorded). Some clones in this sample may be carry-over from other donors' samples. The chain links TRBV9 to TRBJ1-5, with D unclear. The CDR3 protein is CASSVGRADQPQHF. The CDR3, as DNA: TGTGCCAGCAGCGTAGGGAGGGCCGATCAGCCCCAGCATTTT.